The 12 T cell receptor beta chains presented below share a single source sample, sequenced in a study of identical twins. TCRdb itself ran the 5' RACE reads through MiXCR, one entry per CDR3 protein. This sample yields 700,000 to 950,000 distinct CDR3 sequences, of which 9% to 15% are seen a single time; around 1.5% belongs to the top ten. The sample was also linked to a second study, of yellow fever vaccine responses in identical twins.

The specimen sequenced was PBMCs. These receptors all come from a woman between 18 and 29 years old in good health.

This clonotype turned up a few times. This chain joins TRBV6-5 and TRBJ2-2, with D possibly TRBD1 on 5 matching bases. Germline CDR1 reads MNHEY; CDR2 reads SVGAGI. This CDR3 has 14 residues. Trimming cost V 4 bases and J 7 bases, with 13 bases left between them. CDR3 protein: CASSFQGSVGELFF. CDR3 DNA: TGTGCCAGCAGTTTTCAGGGTTCTGTCGGGGAGCTGTTTTTT.

This clonotype was seen at least ten times. The gene calls are TRBV20-1 and TRBJ1-1, with D maybe TRBD1 (6 bases). Trimming pared 1 base from V and 8 bases from J, leaving 14 bases between. Germline V lookup: CDR1 DFQATT, CDR2 SNEGSKA (reference sequence). The CDR3 contains 13 residues. The CDR3 reads CSARGGRGPEAFF. The CDR3 region has the DNA TGCAGTGCTAGAGGAGGCAGGGGACCCGAAGCTTTCTTT.

The rearrangement links TRBV28 to TRBJ2-5, with D possibly matching TRBD2 (6 bases). CDR3 length equals 18 residues. The V gene's germline CDR1 is MDHEN and CDR2 SYDVKM. V was trimmed by 5 bases and J by 2 bases, leaving 24 bases between them. The CDR3 region is CASSGPGQFGGWQETQYF. The CDR3 nucleotides are TGTGCCAGCAGTGGCCCGGGCCAGTTCGGGGGATGGCAAGAGACCCAGTACTTC.

The rearrangement joins TRBV27 to TRBJ1-2, with 8 bases identical to TRBD1. The CDR3 consists of 15 residues. CDR1 and CDR2 from the germline V gene are MNHEY and SMNVEV (reference sequence). Trimming removed 4 bases from V and 4 bases from J; junction bases left unmatched: 8. For the CDR3, the DNA is TGTGCCAGCAGTTCTCCTGGACAGGGAAGCTATGGCTACACCTTC. Translating it yields CASSSPGQGSYGYTF.

This clonotype was recorded a few times. For the CDR3, the DNA is TGTGCCAGCAGCTTAACGTCTCAGCGCCAGGAGACCCAGTACTTC. It yields the protein CASSLTSQRQETQYF. This rearrangement joins TRBV7-3 to TRBJ2-5; D remains unclear. V lost 0 bases, J lost 5 bases, and 13 bases lay in between. The germline V gene has CDR1 SGHTA and CDR2 FQGTGA. This CDR3 is built from 15 residues.

This chain links TRBV7-9 with TRBJ1-5; TRBD1 agrees at 8 bases. The CDR3 is 14 residues long. Germline-derived CDR1 and CDR2 are SEHNR and FQNEAQ (reference sequence). J was trimmed by 5 bases and V by 6 bases; bases with no gene match: 6. CDR3 nucleotide sequence: TGTGCCAGCAGTCCGGACAGGGTCGATCAGCCCCAGCATTTT. Residues: CASSPDRVDQPQHF.

This clonotype showed up many times. The CDR3 sequence is CASSLTNPDTDTQYF. The CDR3 DNA reads as TGCGCCAGCAGCTTAACTAACCCTGACACAGATACGCAGTATTTT. This rearrangement joins TRBV5-1 to TRBJ2-3; D remains ambiguous. Germline V lookup: CDR1 SGHRS, CDR2 YFSETQ. Trimming took off 2 bases at V and 2 bases at J, with 12 bases between the two ends. The CDR3 length is 15 residues.

This clonotype came up many times. This chain connects TRBV24-1 to TRBJ2-1; D ambiguous. This CDR3 contains 13 residues. Germline values: CDR1 KGHDR, CDR2 SFDVKD. V lost 4 bases and J lost 4, with 7 bases in between. DNA of the CDR3: TGTGCCACCAGTGAAGGTGGGTACAATGAGCAGTTCTTC. This encodes CATSEGGYNEQFF.

This clonotype was counted a few times. The chain couples TRBV5-1 to TRBJ2-5; D call uncertain. CDR1 and CDR2 from the germline V gene are SGHRS and YFSETQ. CDR3 length: 14 amino acids. V lost 0 bases and J 2 bases, leaving 8 bases between the germline ends. The CDR3 bases are TGCGCCAGCAGCTTGGAGGCGGAGCAAGAGACCCAGTACTTC. Encoded protein: CASSLEAEQETQYF.

This clonotype was picked up a small number of times. The chain couples TRBV6-1 to TRBJ1-5, with D unclear. The germline V and J ends were trimmed by 4 bases and 0 bases, with 10 bases remaining between them. The CDR3 loop spans 15 amino acids. CDR1 is MNHNS, CDR2 SASEGT, per germline. The CDR3 DNA is TGTGCCAGCAGTGTTGAGTTTTATAGCAATCAGCCCCAGCATTTT. This sequence encodes CASSVEFYSNQPQHF.

In this sample, this clonotype turned up a few times. The chain joins TRBV6-1 to TRBJ2-2; TRBD2 is a possible D gene (7 bases). The CDR3 runs 15 residues. V lost 7 bases, J lost 5 bases, and 17 bases lay in between. Looked up from germline, CDR1 is MNHNS and CDR2 is SASEGT. DNA of the CDR3: TGTGCCAGCAAATCGGTACAGGGAGGGACCGGGGAGCTGTTTTTT. This codes for CASKSVQGGTGELFF.

The chain couples TRBV15 to TRBJ2-1; 10 bases align to TRBD2. This CDR3 region has 17 residues. The V segment lost 0 bases and the J segment 6 bases; nucleotides outside the gene matches: 8. CDR1 is LNHNV, CDR2 YYDKDF, per germline (reference sequence). DNA of the CDR3: TGTGCCACCAGCAGAGATCTCGTAGCGGGAGGTAGCAATGAGCAGTTCTTC. The encoded protein is CATSRDLVAGGSNEQFF.